The next 3 T cell receptor beta chains were all read from a single sample in a study of early T cells in non-severe SARS-CoV-2 infection. TCRdb re-called the 5' RACE reads through MiXCR, storing one row per CDR3 protein. The sample holds tens of thousands of distinct CDR3 sequences, under 15% seen once. Sample: whole blood. Receptors were obtained from an adult who was a healthcare worker with PCR-confirmed SARS-CoV-2 infection or an uninfected control (not recorded which).

This clonotype was seen a few times. V gene TRBV7-6 combines with J gene TRBJ2-3; 7 bases are a match to TRBD2. CDR1 is SGHVS, CDR2 FNYEAQ, per germline. The CDR3 is 17 amino acids. Trimming removed 6 bases from V and 2 bases from J; junction bases left unmatched: 14. This chain's CDR3 is CASSQRTGRETTDTQYF. Here the CDR3 DNA reads TGTGCCAGCAGTCAAAGGACGGGGAGGGAAACCACAGATACGCAGTATTTT. Full variable domain (missing parts from reference TRBV7-6 and TRBJ2-3): GAGVSQSPRYKVTKRGQDVALRCDPISGHVSLYWYRQALGQGPEFLTYFNYEAQQDKSGLPNDRFSAERPEGSISTLTIQRTEQRDSAMYRCASSQRTGRETTDTQYFGPGTRLTVL.

This clonotype appeared many times. V and J are TRBV19 and TRBJ2-4, with D perhaps matching TRBD1 (5 bases). V dropped 8 bases and J dropped 4 bases, with 9 bases sitting between them. The CDR3 loop spans 12 amino acids. CDR1 and CDR2 from the germline V gene are LNHDA and SQIVND (reference sequence). The CDR3 region has the DNA TGTGCCAGTGCAGGGCTTAAAAACATTCAGTACTTC. This gives the protein CASAGLKNIQYF.

In this sample, this clonotype turned up a few times. J is TRBJ2-1 and V is TRBV5-4; TRBD2 is a possible D gene (6 bases). CDR1 and CDR2 from the germline V gene are SGHNT and YYREEE (reference sequence). Trimming removed 8 bases from V and 4 bases from J, with 22 bases in between. CDR3 length: 16 amino acids. CDR3 nucleotides: TGTGCCAGATTAGATTCAAGGGAGGTTGATTACAATGAGCAGTTCTTC. It encodes CARLDSREVDYNEQFF.